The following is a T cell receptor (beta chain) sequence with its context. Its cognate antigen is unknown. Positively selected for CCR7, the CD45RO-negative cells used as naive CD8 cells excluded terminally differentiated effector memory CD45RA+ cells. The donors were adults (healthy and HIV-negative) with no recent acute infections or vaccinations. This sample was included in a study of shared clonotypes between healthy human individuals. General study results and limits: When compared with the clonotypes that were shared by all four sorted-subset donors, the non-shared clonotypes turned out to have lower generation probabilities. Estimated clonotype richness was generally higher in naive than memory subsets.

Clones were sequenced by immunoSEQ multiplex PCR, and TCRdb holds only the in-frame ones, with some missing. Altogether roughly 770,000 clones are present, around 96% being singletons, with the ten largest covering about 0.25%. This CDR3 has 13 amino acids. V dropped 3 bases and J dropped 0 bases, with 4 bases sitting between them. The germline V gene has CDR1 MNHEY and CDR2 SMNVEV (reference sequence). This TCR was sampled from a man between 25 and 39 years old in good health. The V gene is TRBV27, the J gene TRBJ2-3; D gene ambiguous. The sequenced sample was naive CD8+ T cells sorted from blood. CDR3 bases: TGTGCCAGCAGTTTGCAGAGCACAGATACGCAGTATTTT. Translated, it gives CASSLQSTDTQYF.